This TCR beta chain is from a study of blood T cell repertoires in COVID-19. In the source study's methods: Reference gene primer amplification gave estimated nucleated cell counts. The protocol was immunoSEQ multiplex PCR, while the TCRdb copy is restricted to in-frame clones and leaves out a portion. The V and J calls and clone size were taken over from that table, and D and trimming were inferred from the DNA. There are around 400,000 clones in the sample; about 88% occur only once, and 1.4% lies in the top ten. The CDR3 runs to 14 residues. Germline loops: CDR1 LGHDT, CDR2 YNNKEL (reference sequence). After removal of 3 bases from V and 5 bases from J, the junction contained 4 bases not matched to a gene. Categorization into cohorts depended on clinical history that participants reported. Each exposed participant met a COVID-19 case in the 2 weeks preceding study entry.

The sample comprised PBMCs or T cells enriched from blood (not recorded which). The chain employs TRBV3-1 (or the pseudogene TRBV3-2) and TRBJ1-1; 9 bases are a match to TRBD1. The source is a young woman who had been exposed to COVID-19. The chain's CDR3 is CASSQTGTGTEAFF. The CDR3 DNA reads TGTGCCAGCAGCCAGACCGGGACAGGGACTGAAGCTTTCTTT.